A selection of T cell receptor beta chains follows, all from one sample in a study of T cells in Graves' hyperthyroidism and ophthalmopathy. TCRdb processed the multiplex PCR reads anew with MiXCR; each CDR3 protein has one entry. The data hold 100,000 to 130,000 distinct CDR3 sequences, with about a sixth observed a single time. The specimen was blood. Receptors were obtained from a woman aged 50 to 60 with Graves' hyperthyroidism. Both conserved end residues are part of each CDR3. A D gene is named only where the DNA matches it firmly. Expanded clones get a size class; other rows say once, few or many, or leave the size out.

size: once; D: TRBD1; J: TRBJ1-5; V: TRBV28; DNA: TGTGCCAGCAGTTTCTTCCGACAGGGCTGGCAGCCCCAGCATTTT; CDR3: CASSFFRQGWQPQHF
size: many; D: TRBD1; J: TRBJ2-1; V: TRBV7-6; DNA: TGTGCCAGCAGCTTAGGGAAGGGAGACAGGGGCAATGAGCAGTTCTTC; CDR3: CASSLGKGDRGNEQFF
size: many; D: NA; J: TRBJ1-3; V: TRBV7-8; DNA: TGTGCCAGCAGCCCTGCTGGCTTCTCTGGAAACACCATATATTTT; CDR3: CASSPAGFSGNTIYF
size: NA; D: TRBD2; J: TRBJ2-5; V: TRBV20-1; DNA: TGCAGTGCTCAAAGAGCGGGAGGGTGGCAGACCCAGTACTTC; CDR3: CSAQRAGGWQTQYF
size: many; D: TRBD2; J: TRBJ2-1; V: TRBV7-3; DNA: TGTGCCAGCGGGGAGGGAGCCTACAATGAGCAGTTCTTC; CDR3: CASGEGAYNEQFF
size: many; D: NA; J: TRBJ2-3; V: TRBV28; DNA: TGTGCCAGCAGTCCCCGGGGGAGCGTAGGCACAGATACGCAGTATTTT; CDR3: CASSPRGSVGTDTQYF
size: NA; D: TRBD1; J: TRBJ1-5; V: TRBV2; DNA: TGTGCCAGCCGGACAGGGACTCATCAGCCCCAGCATTTT; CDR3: CASRTGTHQPQHF
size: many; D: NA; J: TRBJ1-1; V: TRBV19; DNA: TGTGCCAGTAGGGAGTGGAGGAACACTGAAGCTTTCTTT; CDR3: CASREWRNTEAFF
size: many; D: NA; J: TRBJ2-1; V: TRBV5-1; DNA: TGCGCCAGCAAGACCGGGACTCCCTCCTACAATGAGCAGTTCTTC; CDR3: CASKTGTPSYNEQFF
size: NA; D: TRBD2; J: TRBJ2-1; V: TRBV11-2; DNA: TGTGCCAGCAGCTTAGCGCCTAGCGGGGTGGGAAATGAGCAGTTCTTC; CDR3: CASSLAPSGVGNEQFF
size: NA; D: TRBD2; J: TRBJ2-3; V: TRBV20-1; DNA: TGCAGTGCTAGAGAGACTAGCGGGAGGGCCAGCGATACGCAGTATTTT; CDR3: CSARETSGRASDTQYF
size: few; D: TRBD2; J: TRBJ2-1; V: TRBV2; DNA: TGTGCCAGCCAACCTAGACAGGGACTAGCGGTCAATGAGCAGTTCTTC; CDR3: CASQPRQGLAVNEQFF
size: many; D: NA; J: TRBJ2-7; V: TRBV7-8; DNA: TGTGCCAGCAGCTTAGTAGGCAGGGTCAGGGCCTACGAGCAGTACTTC; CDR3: CASSLVGRVRAYEQYF
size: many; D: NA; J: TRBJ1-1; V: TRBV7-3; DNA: TGTGCCAGCAGCTTAGGGGGATGGAGCACTGAAGCTTTCTTT; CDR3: CASSLGGWSTEAFF
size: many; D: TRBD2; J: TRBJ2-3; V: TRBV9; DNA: TGTGCCAGCAGCGTAGGACTAGCGGGAGTCGATACGCAGTATTTT; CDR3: CASSVGLAGVDTQYF
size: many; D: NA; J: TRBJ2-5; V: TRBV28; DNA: TGTGCCAGCAGTTTCCGAGGGGGAGAGACCCAGTACTTC; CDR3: CASSFRGGETQYF
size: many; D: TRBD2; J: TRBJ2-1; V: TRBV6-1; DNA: TGTGCCAGCAGTTCCCTCGGGTCGGGGACTACAGATAAGGGGAGCTCCTACAATGAGCAGTTCTTC; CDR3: CASSSLGSGTTDKGSSYNEQFF
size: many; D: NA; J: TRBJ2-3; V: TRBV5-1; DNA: TGCGCCAGCAGCGAAACAGGGACTCAGGGAGATACGCAGTATTTT; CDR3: CASSETGTQGDTQYF
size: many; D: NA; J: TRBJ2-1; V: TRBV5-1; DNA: TGCGCCAGCAGCTTGGAAGCGGCTTCGTACAATGAGCAGTTCTTC; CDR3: CASSLEAASYNEQFF
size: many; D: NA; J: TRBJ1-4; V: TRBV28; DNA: TGTGCCAGCGGAGGGGAGACAGTCCTTAATGAAAAACTGTTTTTT; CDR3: CASGGETVLNEKLFF
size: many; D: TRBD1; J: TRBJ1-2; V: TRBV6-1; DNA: TGTGCCAGCGCGGCAGGGGGGAGCTATGGCTACACCTTC; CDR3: CASAAGGSYGYTF
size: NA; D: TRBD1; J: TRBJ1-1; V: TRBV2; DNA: TGTGCCAGCATTCAGGAGGGACAGGGCCGCCCCTGGGCTTTCTTT; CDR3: CASIQEGQGRPWAFF
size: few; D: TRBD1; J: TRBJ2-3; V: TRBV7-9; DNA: TGTGCCAGCAGCCCGACAGGGAATTTGGCAGATACGCAGTATTTT; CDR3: CASSPTGNLADTQYF
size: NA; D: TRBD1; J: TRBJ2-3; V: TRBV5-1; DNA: TGCGCCAGCAGCTCACAGGGGGGTAAGGGGGATACGCAGTATTTT; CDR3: CASSSQGGKGDTQYF
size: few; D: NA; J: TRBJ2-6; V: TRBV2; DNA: TGTGCCAGCAACCCCGGGGCCAACGTCCTGACTTTC; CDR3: CASNPGANVLTF
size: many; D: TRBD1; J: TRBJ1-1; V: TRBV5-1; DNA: TGCGCCAGCAGCTTGACGGGACAGGGGGGGTTGAACACTGAAGCTTTCTTT; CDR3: CASSLTGQGGLNTEAFF
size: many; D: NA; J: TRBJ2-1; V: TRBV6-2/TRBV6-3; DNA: TGTGCCAGCAGTGACTCCTGGCATGAGCAGTTCTTC; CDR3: CASSDSWHEQFF
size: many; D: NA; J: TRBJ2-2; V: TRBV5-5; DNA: TGTGCCAGCAGCTTTAGGCCGTTACTATCGGACACCGGGGAGCTGTTTTTT; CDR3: CASSFRPLLSDTGELFF
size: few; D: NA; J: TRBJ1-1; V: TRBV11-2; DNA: TGTGCCAGCAGGCGAATGAACACTGAAGCTTTCTTT; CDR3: CASRRMNTEAFF
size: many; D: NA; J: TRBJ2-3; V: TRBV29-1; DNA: TGCAGCGTCTCGGGACTCCTCACAGATACGCAGTATTTT; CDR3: CSVSGLLTDTQYF
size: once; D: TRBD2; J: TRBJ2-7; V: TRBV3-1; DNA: TGTGCCAGCAGCCCGGCTGGTAGCGGGGAATCCGAGCAGTACTTC; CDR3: CASSPAGSGESEQYF
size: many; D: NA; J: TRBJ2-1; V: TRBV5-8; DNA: TGTGCCAGCAGCTTGCGAGGCAGGGGTTATGGTGAGCAGTTCTTC; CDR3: CASSLRGRGYGEQFF
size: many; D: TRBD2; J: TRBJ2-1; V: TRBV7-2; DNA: TGTGCCAGCAGCAGGACTAGCGGGAATCTCGGCAATGAGCAGTTCTTC; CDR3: CASSRTSGNLGNEQFF
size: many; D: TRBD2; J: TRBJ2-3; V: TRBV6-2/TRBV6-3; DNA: TGTGCCAGCAGTTACACCCTAGCGGGGCGTACGCAGTATTTT; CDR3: CASSYTLAGRTQYF
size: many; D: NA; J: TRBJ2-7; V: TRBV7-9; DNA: TGTGCCAGCAGCTTGGGCAGGAAAACCTACGAGCAGTACTTC; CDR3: CASSLGRKTYEQYF
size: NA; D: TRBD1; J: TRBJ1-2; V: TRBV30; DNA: TGTGCCTGGAGTGTGGGACAGGGCCTCCTGGGCTACACCTTC; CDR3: CAWSVGQGLLGYTF
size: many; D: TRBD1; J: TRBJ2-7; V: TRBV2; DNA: TGTGCCAGCGTCCACAGGGGAATGAGTGACGAGCAGTACTTC; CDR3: CASVHRGMSDEQYF